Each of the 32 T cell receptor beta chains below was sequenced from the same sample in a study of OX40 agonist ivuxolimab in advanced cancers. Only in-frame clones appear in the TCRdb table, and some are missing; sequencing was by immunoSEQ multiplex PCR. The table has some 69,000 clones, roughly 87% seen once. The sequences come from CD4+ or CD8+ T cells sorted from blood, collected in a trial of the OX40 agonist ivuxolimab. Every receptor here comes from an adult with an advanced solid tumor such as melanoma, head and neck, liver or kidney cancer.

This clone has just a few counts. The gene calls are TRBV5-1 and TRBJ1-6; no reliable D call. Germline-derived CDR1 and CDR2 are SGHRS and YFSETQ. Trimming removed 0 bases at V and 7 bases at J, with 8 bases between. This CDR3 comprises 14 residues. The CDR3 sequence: CASSLEASNSPLHF. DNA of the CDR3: TGCGCCAGCAGCTTGGAGGCGTCGAATTCACCCCTCCACTTT.

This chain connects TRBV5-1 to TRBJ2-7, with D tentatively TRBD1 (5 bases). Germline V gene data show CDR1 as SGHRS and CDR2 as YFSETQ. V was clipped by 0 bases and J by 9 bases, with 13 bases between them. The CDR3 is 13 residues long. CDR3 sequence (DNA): TGCGCCAGCAGCTTGGACGGCTCCAGGGTGCAGTACTTC. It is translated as CASSLDGSRVQYF. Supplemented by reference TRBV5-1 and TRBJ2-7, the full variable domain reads KAGVTQTPRYLIKTRGQQVTLSCSPISGHRSVSWYQQTPGQGLQFLFEYFSETQRNKGNFPGRFSGRQFSNSRSEMNVSTLELGDSALYLCASSLDGSRVQYFGPGTRLTVT.

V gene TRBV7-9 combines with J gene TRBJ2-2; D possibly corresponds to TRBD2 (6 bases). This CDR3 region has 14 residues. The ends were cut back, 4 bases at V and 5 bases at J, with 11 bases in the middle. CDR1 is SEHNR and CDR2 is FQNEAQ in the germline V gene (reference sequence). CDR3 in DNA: TGTGCCAGCAGCTCGGGAGAATGGACCGGGGAGCTGTTTTTT. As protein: CASSSGEWTGELFF.

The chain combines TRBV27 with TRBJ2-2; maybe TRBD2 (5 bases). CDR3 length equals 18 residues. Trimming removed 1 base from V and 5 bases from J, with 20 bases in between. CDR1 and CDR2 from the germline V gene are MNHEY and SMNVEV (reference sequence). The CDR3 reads CASSLLNLDWKRTGELFF. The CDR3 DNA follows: TGTGCCAGCAGTTTATTGAATCTGGACTGGAAGAGGACCGGGGAGCTGTTTTTT.

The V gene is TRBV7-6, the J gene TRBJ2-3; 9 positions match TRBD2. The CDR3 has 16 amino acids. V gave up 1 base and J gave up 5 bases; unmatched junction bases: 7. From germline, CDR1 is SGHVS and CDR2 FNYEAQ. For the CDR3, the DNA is TGTGCCAGCAGCTTAGATAGCGGGAGACAAAGAGATACGCAGTATTTT. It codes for CASSLDSGRQRDTQYF.

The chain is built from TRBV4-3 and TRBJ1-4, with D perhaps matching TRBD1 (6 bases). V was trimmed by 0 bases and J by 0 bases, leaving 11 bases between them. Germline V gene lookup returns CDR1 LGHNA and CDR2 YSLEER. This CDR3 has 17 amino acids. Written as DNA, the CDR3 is TGCGCCAGCAGCCAAGATCACGGGGGCACAACTAATGAAAAACTGTTTTTT. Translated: CASSQDHGGTTNEKLFF.

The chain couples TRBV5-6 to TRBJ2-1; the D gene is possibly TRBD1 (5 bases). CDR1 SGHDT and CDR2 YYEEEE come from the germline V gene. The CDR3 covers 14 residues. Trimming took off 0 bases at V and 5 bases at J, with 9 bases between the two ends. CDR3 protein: CASSLVVGDNEQFF. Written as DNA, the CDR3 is TGTGCCAGCAGCTTGGTTGTAGGGGACAATGAGCAGTTCTTC.

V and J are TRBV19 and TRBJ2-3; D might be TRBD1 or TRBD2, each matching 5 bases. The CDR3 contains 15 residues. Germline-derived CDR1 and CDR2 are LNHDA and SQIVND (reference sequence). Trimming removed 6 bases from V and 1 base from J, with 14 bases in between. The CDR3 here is CASRGESSRTDTQYF. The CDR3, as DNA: TGTGCCAGTAGGGGGGAGTCATCCCGCACAGATACGCAGTATTTT.

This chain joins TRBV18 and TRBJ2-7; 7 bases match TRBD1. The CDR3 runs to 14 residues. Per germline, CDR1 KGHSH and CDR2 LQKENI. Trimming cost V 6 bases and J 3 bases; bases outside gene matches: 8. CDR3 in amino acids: CASSNRQGYYEQYF. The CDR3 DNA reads TGTGCCAGCTCTAACAGACAGGGTTACTACGAGCAGTACTTC.

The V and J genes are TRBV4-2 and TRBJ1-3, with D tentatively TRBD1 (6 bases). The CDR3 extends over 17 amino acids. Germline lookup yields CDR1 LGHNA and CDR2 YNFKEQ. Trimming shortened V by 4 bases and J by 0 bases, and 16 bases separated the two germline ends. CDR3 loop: CASSPETGSFSGNTIYF. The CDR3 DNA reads TGTGCCAGCAGCCCAGAGACAGGTTCCTTCTCTGGAAACACCATATATTTT.

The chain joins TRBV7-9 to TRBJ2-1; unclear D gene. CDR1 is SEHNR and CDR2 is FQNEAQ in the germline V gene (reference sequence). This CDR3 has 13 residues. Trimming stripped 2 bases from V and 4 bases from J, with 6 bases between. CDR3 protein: CASSLKSYNEQFF. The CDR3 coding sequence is TGTGCCAGCAGCTTAAAGTCTTACAATGAGCAGTTCTTC.

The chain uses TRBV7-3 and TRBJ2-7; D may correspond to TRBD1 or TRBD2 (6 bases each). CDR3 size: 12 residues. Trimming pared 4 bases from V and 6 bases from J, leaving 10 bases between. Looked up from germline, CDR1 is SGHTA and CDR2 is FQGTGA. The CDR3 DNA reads TGTGCCAGCAGCTCTAAGGGGGGCGAGCAGTACTTC. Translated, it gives CASSSKGGEQYF.

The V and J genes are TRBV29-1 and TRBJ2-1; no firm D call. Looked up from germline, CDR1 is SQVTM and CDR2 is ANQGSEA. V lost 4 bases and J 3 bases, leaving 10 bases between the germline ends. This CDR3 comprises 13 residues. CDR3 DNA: TGCAGCGTTGGCCTGCAGCACTACAATGAGCAGTTCTTC. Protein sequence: CSVGLQHYNEQFF.

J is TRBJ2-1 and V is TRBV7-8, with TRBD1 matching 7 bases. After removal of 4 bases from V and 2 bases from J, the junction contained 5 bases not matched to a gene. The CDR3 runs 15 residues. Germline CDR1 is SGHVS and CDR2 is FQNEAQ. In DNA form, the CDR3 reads TGTGCCAGCAGCTCTAACAGGGGTCCCTACAATGAGCAGTTCTTC. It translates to CASSSNRGPYNEQFF.

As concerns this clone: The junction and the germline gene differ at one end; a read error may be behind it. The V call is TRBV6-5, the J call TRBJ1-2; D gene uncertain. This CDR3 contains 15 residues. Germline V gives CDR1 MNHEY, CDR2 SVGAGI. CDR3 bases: TGTGCCAGCACTTACGGGATTTCTACTAACTATGGCTACACCTTC. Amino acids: CASTYGISTNYGYTF.

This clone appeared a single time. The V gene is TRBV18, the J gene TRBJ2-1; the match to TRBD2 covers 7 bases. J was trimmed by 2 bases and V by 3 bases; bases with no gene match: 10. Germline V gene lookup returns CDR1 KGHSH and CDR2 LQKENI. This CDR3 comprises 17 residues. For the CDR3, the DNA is TGTGCCAGCTCACCCCTCGCTGCTAGCGGTGCCTACAATGAGCAGTTCTTC. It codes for CASSPLAASGAYNEQFF.

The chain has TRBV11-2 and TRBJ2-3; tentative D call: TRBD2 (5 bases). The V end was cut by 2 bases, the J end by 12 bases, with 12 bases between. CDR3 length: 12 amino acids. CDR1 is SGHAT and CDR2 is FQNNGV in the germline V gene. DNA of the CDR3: TGTGCCAGCAGCTTAAGCGGATCAGATCAGTATTTT. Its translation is CASSLSGSDQYF.

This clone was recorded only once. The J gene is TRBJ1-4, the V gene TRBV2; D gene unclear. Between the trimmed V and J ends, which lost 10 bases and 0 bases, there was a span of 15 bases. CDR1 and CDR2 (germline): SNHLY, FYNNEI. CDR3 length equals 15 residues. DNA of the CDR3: TGTGCCATCAAGTTCCGGGCTACAACTAATGAAAAACTGTTTTTT. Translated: CAIKFRATTNEKLFF.

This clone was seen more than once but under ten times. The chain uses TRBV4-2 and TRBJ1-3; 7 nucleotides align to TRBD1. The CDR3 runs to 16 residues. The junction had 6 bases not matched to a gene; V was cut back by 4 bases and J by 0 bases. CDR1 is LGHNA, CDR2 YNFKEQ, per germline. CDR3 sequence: CASSLGDSYSGNTIYF. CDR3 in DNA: TGTGCCAGCAGCCTGGGGGACAGCTACTCTGGAAACACCATATATTTT.

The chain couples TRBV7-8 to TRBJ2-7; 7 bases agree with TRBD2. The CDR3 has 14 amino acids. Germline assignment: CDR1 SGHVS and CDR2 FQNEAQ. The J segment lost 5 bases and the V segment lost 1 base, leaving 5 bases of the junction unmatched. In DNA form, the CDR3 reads TGTGCCAGCAGCTTAGGCGGGAGTAGTAACGAGCAGTACTTC. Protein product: CASSLGGSSNEQYF.

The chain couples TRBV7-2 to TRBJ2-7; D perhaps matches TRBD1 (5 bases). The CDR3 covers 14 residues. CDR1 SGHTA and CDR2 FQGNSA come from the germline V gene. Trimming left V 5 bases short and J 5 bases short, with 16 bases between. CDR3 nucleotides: TGTGCCAGCAGCCAGAGGCAGGGAATCCACGAGCAGTACTTC. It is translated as CASSQRQGIHEQYF.

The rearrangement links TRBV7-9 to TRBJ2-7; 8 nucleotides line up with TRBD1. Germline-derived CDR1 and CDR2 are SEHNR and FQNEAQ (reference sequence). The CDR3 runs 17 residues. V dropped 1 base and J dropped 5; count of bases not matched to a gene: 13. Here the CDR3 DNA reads TGTGCCAGCAGCTTAGTTCTTTCCATGGACAGGGACCACGAGCAGTACTTC. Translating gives CASSLVLSMDRDHEQYF.

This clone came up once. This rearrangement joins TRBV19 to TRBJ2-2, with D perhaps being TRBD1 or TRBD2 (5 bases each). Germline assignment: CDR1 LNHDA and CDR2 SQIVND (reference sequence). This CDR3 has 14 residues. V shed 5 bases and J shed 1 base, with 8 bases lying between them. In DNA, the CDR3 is TGTGCCAGTAGTGGGACCGGGAACACCGGGGAGCTGTTTTTT. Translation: CASSGTGNTGELFF.

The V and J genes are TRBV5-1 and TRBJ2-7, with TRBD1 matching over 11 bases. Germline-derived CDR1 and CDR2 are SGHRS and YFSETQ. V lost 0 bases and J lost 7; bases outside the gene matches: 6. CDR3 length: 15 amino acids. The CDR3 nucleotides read TGCGCCAGCAGCTTGGATGGACAGGGGGCGCGGGAGCAGTACTTC. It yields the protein CASSLDGQGAREQYF.

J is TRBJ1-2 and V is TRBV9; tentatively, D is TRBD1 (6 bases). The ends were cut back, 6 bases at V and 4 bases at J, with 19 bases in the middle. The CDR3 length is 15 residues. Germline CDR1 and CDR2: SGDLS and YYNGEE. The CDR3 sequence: CASTLGQNPGYGYTF. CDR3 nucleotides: TGTGCCAGCACCTTAGGACAGAATCCGGGCTATGGCTACACCTTC. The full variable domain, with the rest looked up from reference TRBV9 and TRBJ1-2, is DSGVTQTPKHLITATGQRVTLRCSPRSGDLSVYWYQQSLDQGLQFLIQYYNGEERAKGNILERFSAQQFPDLHSELNLSSLELGDSALYFCASTLGQNPGYGYTFGSGTRLTVV.

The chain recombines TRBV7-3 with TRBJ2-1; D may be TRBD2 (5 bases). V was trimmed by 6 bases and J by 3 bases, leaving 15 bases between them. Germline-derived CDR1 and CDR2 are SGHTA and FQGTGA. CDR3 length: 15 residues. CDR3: CASSLWLANYNEQFF. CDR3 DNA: TGTGCCAGCAGTCTATGGTTAGCGAACTACAATGAGCAGTTCTTC.

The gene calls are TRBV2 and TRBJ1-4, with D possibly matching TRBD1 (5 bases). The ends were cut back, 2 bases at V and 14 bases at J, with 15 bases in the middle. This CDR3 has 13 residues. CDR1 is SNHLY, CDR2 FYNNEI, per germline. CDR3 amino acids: CASSESGGGFLFF. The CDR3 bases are TGTGCCAGCAGTGAATCAGGCGGGGGGTTCCTGTTTTTT.

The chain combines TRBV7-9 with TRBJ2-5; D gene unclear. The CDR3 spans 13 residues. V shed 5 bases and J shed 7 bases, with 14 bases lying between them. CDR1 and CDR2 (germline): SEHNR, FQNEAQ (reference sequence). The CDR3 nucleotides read TGTGCCAGCAGCACTACCGGGCCAGGGACCCAGTACTTC. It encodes CASSTTGPGTQYF.

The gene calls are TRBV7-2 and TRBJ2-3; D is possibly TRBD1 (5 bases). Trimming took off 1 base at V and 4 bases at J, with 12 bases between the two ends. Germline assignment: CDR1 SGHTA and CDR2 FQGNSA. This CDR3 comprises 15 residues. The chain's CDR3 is CASSLELGRADTQYF. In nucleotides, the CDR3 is TGTGCCAGCAGCTTAGAGCTGGGGCGCGCAGATACGCAGTATTTT.

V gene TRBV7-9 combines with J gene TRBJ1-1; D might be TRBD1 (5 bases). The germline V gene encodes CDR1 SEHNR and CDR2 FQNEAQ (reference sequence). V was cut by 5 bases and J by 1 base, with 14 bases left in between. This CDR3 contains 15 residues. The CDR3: CASSPAGRKNTEAFF. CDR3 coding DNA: TGTGCCAGCAGCCCCGCGGGACGGAAGAACACTGAAGCTTTCTTT.

Here the CDR3 reads CASSQAGPPGNTEAFF. The DNA for the CDR3 is TGTGCCAGCAGCCAAGCCGGACCCCCAGGGAACACTGAAGCTTTCTTT. The chain uses TRBV4-2 and TRBJ1-1; D call uncertain. Trimming left V 1 base short and J 1 base short, with 13 bases between. The CDR3 has 16 amino acids. Looked up from germline, CDR1 is LGHNA and CDR2 is YNFKEQ.

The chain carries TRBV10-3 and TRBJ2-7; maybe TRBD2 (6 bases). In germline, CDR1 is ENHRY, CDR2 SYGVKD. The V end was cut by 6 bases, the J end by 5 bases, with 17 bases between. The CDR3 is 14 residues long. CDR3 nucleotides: TGTGCCATCAGGGGAACGGGAGAGCGGGACGAGCAGTACTTC. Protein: CAIRGTGERDEQYF.